This T cell receptor beta chain was retrieved from a study of cytomegalovirus exposure and HLA in healthy donors. This clone was seen a few times. Its antigen is as yet unknown. General study results and limits: A previous analysis found most TCR beta V segments productive roughly 87% or roughly 30% of the time. The study had only CMV serostatus as immune exposure information. The study designated 150 or so TCR beta chains cytomegalovirus-associated.

Primers included in the PCR were 60 Vbeta and 13 Jbeta primers. Measured with immunoSEQ multiplex PCR; TCRdb has only the in-frame clones, and not every one. The sample carries about 160,000 clones, 60% to 80% recorded once. Germline V CDR1 and CDR2: MGHRA, YSYEKL. The CDR3 spans 15 residues. Trimming pared 1 base from V and 4 bases from J, leaving 11 bases between. J is TRBJ2-1 and V is TRBV4-1, with a weak D call TRBD1 (5 bases). This TCR came from a woman in her 50s in good health and CMV-seropositive. The sequencing sample was made of PBMCs. CDR3 protein: CASSQVFRDYNEQFF. CDR3 DNA: TGCGCCAGCAGCCAAGTATTCAGGGATTACAATGAGCAGTTCTTC.